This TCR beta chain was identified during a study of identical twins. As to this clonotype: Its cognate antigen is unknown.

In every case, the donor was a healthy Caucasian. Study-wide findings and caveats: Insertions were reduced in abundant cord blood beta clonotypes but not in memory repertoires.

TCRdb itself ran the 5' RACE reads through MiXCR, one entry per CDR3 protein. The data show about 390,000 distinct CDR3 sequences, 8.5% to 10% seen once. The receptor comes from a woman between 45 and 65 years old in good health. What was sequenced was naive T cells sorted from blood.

The CDR3, as DNA: TGTGCCAGCAGTTTCAGGGGTACGAATGAGCAGTTCTTC. It translates to CASSFRGTNEQFF. This sequence joins TRBV27 and TRBJ2-1; tentative D call: TRBD1 (6 bases). Trimming cost V 3 bases and J 7 bases, with 10 bases left between them. The CDR3 contains 13 residues. The germline CDR1 and CDR2 sequences are MNHEY and SMNVEV (reference sequence).